This T cell receptor (beta chain) was observed in a study of Ad26.COV2.S vaccination and SARS-CoV-2 variants. The method was immunoSEQ multiplex PCR; TCRdb's version includes in-frame clones alone and lacks a portion of them. This table has roughly 320,000 clones, about 82% appearing once. Note on this clone: Antigen unknown.

Treatment in this sample: around 19 received Ad26.COV2.S at low or high dose, single or two shots; roughly five received placebo; per-sample allocation not given. Sampling was done on day 63 after the first vaccine or placebo injection. Expressing Wuhan-strain SARS-CoV-2 spike, an Ad26 vector served as the vaccine. Germline CDR1 reads DFQATT; CDR2 reads SNEGSKA (reference sequence). Trimming took off 3 bases at V and 5 bases at J, with 14 bases between the two ends. The CDR3 is 14 amino acids. Regarding the study as a whole: People who got the vaccine had more spike-specific TCR breadth than people who got placebo.

The chain employs TRBV20-1 and TRBJ2-1; D perhaps matches TRBD1 (6 bases). This receptor was identified in a person aged 18-65 years who received the Ad26.COV2.S COVID-19 vaccine or a placebo. The sequencing here drew on peripheral blood, taken in a trial of Ad26.COV2.S vaccine versus placebo. CDR3 sequence: CSASGGIIDNEQFF. Here the CDR3 DNA reads TGCAGTGCTAGTGGGGGCATAATCGACAATGAGCAGTTCTTC.